Each of the 27 T cell receptor beta chains below was sequenced from the same sample in a study of vaccination effects on CD4 cells after COVID-19. These receptors are not linked to any known antigen. With the ViraFEST assay, the study expanded antigen-specific CD4+ T cells using viral peptide pools, then sequenced them. It was after 10 days of culture that CD4+ T cells were isolated. According to the study, vaccine recipients showed no prior SARS-CoV-2 infection and negative nucleocapsid antibodies. The method was immunoSEQ multiplex PCR; TCRdb's version includes in-frame clones alone and lacks a portion of them. The sample records around 79,000 clones, about four fifths being singletons. This sample comprised CD4+ T cells from PBMCs cultured with SARS-CoV-2 spike peptides, obtained before COVID-19 vaccination. Every receptor here comes from a human donor who received a COVID-19 vaccine.

The chain recombines TRBV19 with TRBJ2-1; weak D call: TRBD2 (7 bases). CDR3 length: 14 amino acids. Germline CDR1 LNHDA, CDR2 SQIVND (reference sequence). V gave up 7 bases and J gave up 7 bases, with 17 bases separating them. Written as DNA, the CDR3 is TGTGCCAGTACCAAAGGGGGGGCCCGAAATGAGCAGTTCTTC. It specifies CASTKGGARNEQFF.

The table lists this clone with a count of one. V usage is TRBV6-5 and J usage is TRBJ1-4, with D tentatively TRBD1 (5 bases). Trimming left V 4 bases short and J 3 bases short, with 9 bases between. The germline V gene encodes CDR1 MNHEY and CDR2 SVGAGI. CDR3 length: 14 residues. The CDR3 loop is CASSSGGSNEKLFF. DNA for the CDR3: TGTGCCAGCAGTTCGGGGGGTTCTAATGAAAAACTGTTTTTT.

V is TRBV6-6 and J is TRBJ1-2; D gene uncertain. The V gene's germline CDR1 is MNHNY and CDR2 SVGAGI (reference sequence). This CDR3 comprises 13 residues. Trimming removed 5 bases from V and 7 bases from J, with 14 bases in between. The CDR3 region is CASSLDIPGGYTF. The CDR3 nucleotides are TGTGCCAGCAGTCTTGACATCCCAGGTGGCTACACCTTC.

The chain uses TRBV6-6 and TRBJ2-1; 8 bases match TRBD1. The V segment lost 7 bases and the J segment 7 bases; nucleotides outside the gene matches: 6. The length of the CDR3 is 13 residues. Germline V gives CDR1 MNHNY, CDR2 SVGAGI (reference sequence). The chain's CDR3 is CASNTRGPNEQFF. The CDR3 nucleotides read TGTGCCAGCAATACCAGGGGGCCGAATGAGCAGTTCTTC.

The V and J genes are TRBV7-2 and TRBJ2-3; TRBD1 aligns across 8 bases. J gave up 2 bases and V 6 bases, and 7 bases lay outside the gene matches. The CDR3 has 15 residues. Germline values: CDR1 SGHTA, CDR2 FQGNSA. CDR3 nucleotides: TGTGCCAGCAGTCCGCGACAGGGGACCACAGATACGCAGTATTTT. It encodes CASSPRQGTTDTQYF.

The chain is built from TRBV6-4 and TRBJ1-5, with unresolved D. CDR3 length equals 14 residues. Trimming shortened V by 3 bases and J by 7 bases, and 13 bases separated the two germline ends. CDR1 is MRHNA, CDR2 SNTAGT, per germline. The CDR3 protein is CASSEEGFRQPQHF. Here the CDR3 DNA reads TGTGCCAGCAGTGAAGAAGGATTTCGGCAGCCCCAGCATTTT.

The chain couples TRBV18 to TRBJ2-5; either TRBD1 or TRBD2 may supply D (5 bases each). CDR1 and CDR2 (germline): KGHSH, LQKENI. The germline V and J ends were trimmed by 0 bases and 5 bases, with 13 bases remaining between them. CDR3 length: 15 residues. The CDR3 DNA reads TGTGCCAGCTCACCACCGAGGGGTGAGGGGGAGACCCAGTACTTC. Translated: CASSPPRGEGETQYF.

Here the CDR3 reads CASSPYGSLNTEAFF. In DNA, the CDR3 is TGCGCCAGCAGCCCTTATGGTAGCCTGAACACTGAAGCTTTCTTT. The chain has TRBV5-1 and TRBJ1-1; D not resolved. Per the germline V gene, CDR1 is SGHRS and CDR2 is YFSETQ. Trimming removed 4 bases at V and 0 bases at J, with 13 bases between. The CDR3 runs to 15 residues.

The rearrangement uses TRBV6-5 and TRBJ1-1, with 7 bases matching TRBD1. J lost 0 bases, V lost 3 bases, and 4 bases had no gene match. This CDR3 is 15 amino acids long. Germline CDR1 and CDR2: MNHEY and SVGAGI. The CDR3 here is CASSYGGQVNTEAFF. CDR3 nucleotide sequence: TGTGCCAGCAGTTATGGAGGACAGGTGAACACTGAAGCTTTCTTT.

The chain links TRBV5-1 to TRBJ2-3; 7 nucleotides line up with TRBD1. This CDR3 is built from 14 residues. Germline CDR1 SGHRS, CDR2 YFSETQ. The V segment lost 2 bases and the J segment 1 base; nucleotides outside the gene matches: 1. This CDR3 reads CASSFTGGTDTQYF. The CDR3 DNA reads TGCGCCAGCAGCTTTACAGGGGGCACAGATACGCAGTATTTT.

The V call is TRBV29-1, the J call TRBJ1-4; D gene unclear. CDR3 length: 13 residues. The germline CDR1 and CDR2 sequences are SQVTM and ANQGSEA. Between the trimmed V and J ends, which lost 6 bases and 3 bases, there was a span of 11 bases. CDR3 protein: CSVLDGANEKLFF. The CDR3 bases are TGCAGCGTCCTCGATGGAGCTAATGAAAAACTGTTTTTT.

The CDR3 DNA sequence: TGTGCCAGCAGTCGACAGGGAAGCTATGGCTACACCTTC. Its protein is CASSRQGSYGYTF. J is TRBJ1-2 and V is TRBV28; TRBD1 matches at 7 bases. CDR1 is MDHEN and CDR2 is SYDVKM in the germline V gene. With V trimmed by 5 bases and J by 4 bases, 4 bases remained unmatched. This CDR3 is built from 13 residues.

The V call is TRBV5-4, the J call TRBJ2-5; D uncertain. The CDR3 runs 13 residues. V was pared by 4 bases and J by 2 bases, with 9 bases between. The germline gives CDR1 SGHNT, CDR2 YYREEE (reference sequence). In DNA form, the CDR3 reads TGTGCCAGCAGCCGGACCAGTCAAGAGACCCAGTACTTC. This sequence encodes CASSRTSQETQYF.

This chain uses TRBV9 with TRBJ1-2; D gene unclear. Germline assignment: CDR1 SGDLS and CDR2 YYNGEE. The V and J ends lost 5 bases and 4 bases respectively, with 6 bases between them. CDR3 length: 11 residues. Here the CDR3 DNA reads TGTGCCAGCAGTGGGGTCTATGGCTACACCTTC. The encoded protein is CASSGVYGYTF.

The gene calls are TRBV27 and TRBJ2-5; D is perhaps TRBD1 or TRBD2 (5 bases each). CDR1 is MNHEY, CDR2 SMNVEV, per germline (reference sequence). The CDR3 runs to 13 residues. Deletions cut 5 bases from V and 3 bases from J, with 10 bases between. In DNA, the CDR3 is TGTGCCAGCAGTCGGGACCCAAAAGAGACCCAGTACTTC. This codes for CASSRDPKETQYF.

The chain employs TRBV6-1 and TRBJ2-1; 7 bases align to TRBD1. Losses at the gene ends were 3 bases for V and 13 bases for J; bases not matched to a gene: 9. The length of the CDR3 is 13 residues. From germline, CDR1 is MNHNS and CDR2 SASEGT. This CDR3 reads CASSERGPDPQFF. The CDR3 region has the DNA TGTGCCAGCAGTGAGAGGGGGCCAGACCCTCAGTTCTTC.

CDR3 sequence: CASINTPLAGGYNEQFF. CDR3 sequence (DNA): TGTGCCAGCATCAATACCCCACTAGCGGGGGGATACAATGAGCAGTTCTTC. The rearrangement links TRBV2 to TRBJ2-1, with 12 bases lining up with TRBD2. CDR1 SNHLY and CDR2 FYNNEI come from the germline V gene. This CDR3 region has 17 residues. The junction had 11 bases not matched to a gene; V was cut back by 7 bases and J by 4 bases.

The rearrangement links TRBV6-5 to TRBJ2-3; weak D call: TRBD1 (5 bases). V shed 0 bases and J shed 2 bases, with 12 bases lying between them. Per germline, CDR1 MNHEY and CDR2 SVGAGI. This CDR3 has 16 amino acids. CDR3 region: CASSYSSPGLTDTQYF. The CDR3 coding sequence is TGTGCCAGCAGTTACTCATCGCCAGGGCTCACAGATACGCAGTATTTT.

This clone was observed once. The V call is TRBV6-2 or TRBV6-3, the J call TRBJ2-5; maybe TRBD2 (6 bases). V gave up 0 bases and J gave up 3 bases, with 11 bases separating them. CDR1 MNHEY and CDR2 SVGEGT come from the germline V gene. The CDR3 runs to 15 residues. Written as DNA, the CDR3 is TGTGCCAGCAGTTACTCCCTGGGGGGAAAAGAGACCCAGTACTTC. Translation gives CASSYSLGGKETQYF.

The chain has TRBV6-5 and TRBJ2-1, with D hard to call. The germline gives CDR1 MNHEY, CDR2 SVGAGI. This CDR3 region has 13 residues. The CDR3 DNA is TGTGCTGCGTCGGGCCAGGCCTACAATGAGCAGTTCTTC. Translating it yields CAASGQAYNEQFF.

V and J are TRBV2 and TRBJ2-7; no definite D call. CDR1 and CDR2 (germline): SNHLY, FYNNEI. The CDR3 runs 13 residues. Trimming removed 3 bases from V and 1 base from J, with 7 bases in between. CDR3: CASSDPDSYEQYV. The CDR3 DNA reads TGTGCCAGCAGTGATCCAGATTCCTACGAGCAGTACGTC.

Turning to this clone: At one end the junction does not follow the germline gene, possibly because of a read error. The V gene is TRBV19, the J gene TRBJ2-1, with TRBD2 matching over 13 bases. This CDR3 region has 14 residues. Germline values: CDR1 LNHDA, CDR2 SQIVND (reference sequence). The CDR3 here is CASTIMGTSGKQFF. The CDR3 DNA is TGTGCCAGTACTATAATGGGGACTAGCGGGAAGCAGTTCTTC.

This chain connects TRBV29-1 to TRBJ2-5; tentative D call: TRBD1 (5 bases). Germline CDR1 reads SQVTM; CDR2 reads ANQGSEA. The CDR3 runs 12 residues. V was shortened by 4 bases and J by 5 bases, with 11 bases between the two germline ends. For the CDR3, the DNA is TGCAGCGTTGTACCAGGGCCGGAGACCCAGTACTTC. Translation gives CSVVPGPETQYF.

This chain uses TRBV7-2 with TRBJ2-5; D is perhaps TRBD1 or TRBD2 (5 bases each). Between the trimmed V and J ends, which lost 1 base and 2 bases, there was a span of 5 bases. Germline lookup yields CDR1 SGHTA and CDR2 FQGNSA. This CDR3 has 13 residues. As DNA, the CDR3 is TGTGCCAGCAGCTTAGGGGGGCAAGAGACCCAGTACTTC. Translating gives CASSLGGQETQYF. Combining the CDR3 with reference TRBV7-2 and TRBJ2-5 gives the whole variable domain GAGVSQSPSNKVTEKGKDVELRCDPISGHTALYWYRQSLGQGLEFLIYFQGNSAPDKSGLPSDRFSAERTGGSVSTLTIQRTQQEDSAVYLCASSLGGQETQYFGPGTRLLVL.

This chain links TRBV19 with TRBJ1-2; D gene uncertain. Germline loops: CDR1 LNHDA, CDR2 SQIVND (reference sequence). This CDR3 has 12 amino acids. The ends were cut back, 3 bases at V and 8 bases at J, with 10 bases in the middle. DNA of the CDR3: TGTGCCAGTAGTATGCAAGGGATCGGCTACACCTTC. Translated: CASSMQGIGYTF.

The J gene is TRBJ2-6, the V gene TRBV24-1; no reliable D call. The CDR3 is 13 residues long. With 5 bases removed from V and 12 bases from J, the gap between germline ends came to 13 bases. Germline V lookup: CDR1 KGHDR, CDR2 SFDVKD. CDR3 loop: CATSVNSLGVLTF. In DNA form, the CDR3 reads TGTGCCACCAGTGTCAACTCACTTGGCGTCCTGACTTTC.

This chain connects TRBV19 to TRBJ1-5; TRBD1 agrees at 7 bases. V shed 6 bases, J shed 3 bases, and the junction held 2 bases outside the gene matches. Germline lookup yields CDR1 LNHDA and CDR2 SQIVND (reference sequence). CDR3 size: 13 residues. CDR3 in DNA: TGTGCCAGTAGCGACAGGGTCAATCAGCCCCAGCATTTT. As protein: CASSDRVNQPQHF.